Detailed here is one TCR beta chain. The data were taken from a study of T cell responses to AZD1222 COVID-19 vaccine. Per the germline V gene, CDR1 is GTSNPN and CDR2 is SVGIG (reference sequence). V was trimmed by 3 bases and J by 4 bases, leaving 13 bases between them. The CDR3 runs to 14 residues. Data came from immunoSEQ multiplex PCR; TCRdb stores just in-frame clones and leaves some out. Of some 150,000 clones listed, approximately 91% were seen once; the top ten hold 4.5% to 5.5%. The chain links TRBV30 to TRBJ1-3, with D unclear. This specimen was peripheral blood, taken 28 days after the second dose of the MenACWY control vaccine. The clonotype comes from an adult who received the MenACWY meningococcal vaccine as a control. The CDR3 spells CAWSADPAGNTIYF. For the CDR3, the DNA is TGTGCCTGGAGCGCGGATCCGGCGGGAAACACCATATATTTT.